A selection of T cell receptor beta chains follows, all from one sample in a study of cytotoxic CD8 clonotypes in ibrutinib-treated CLL. Produced via immunoSEQ multiplex PCR; TCRdb's table is partial and in-frame only. Here the sample spans approximately 74,000 clones, around 80% being singletons. The sequenced sample was PBMCs, obtained at disease progression, from a patient treated with ibrutinib. The receptors originated from a human donor with chronic lymphocytic leukemia. Both conserved end residues are part of each CDR3. D genes are given only for firm matches. A row's size may be missing; if present it is once, few, many or a size class.

CASSSTVVSSYNEQFF TGTGCCAGCAGCTCGACCGTGGTTAGCTCCTACAATGAGCAGTTCTTC . . TRBJ2-1 TRBV7-9
CASSVVGGSGEQYF TGTGCCAGCAGCGTAGTCGGTGGGAGTGGCGAGCAGTACTTC . . TRBJ2-7 TRBV9
CASSLDLRNTEAFF TGTGCCAGCAGCTTAGACTTGAGGAACACTGAAGCTTTCTTT . . TRBJ1-1 TRBV11-2
CASSASTDTQYF TGTGCCAGCAGCGCAAGCACAGATACGCAGTATTTT . . TRBJ2-3 TRBV2
CASSRPPGTSGGSSYNEQFF TGCGCCAGCAGTAGACCCCCCGGGACTAGCGGGGGGAGCTCCTACAATGAGCAGTTCTTC . TRBD2 TRBJ2-1 TRBV5-1
CASSPRDRAEAFF TGTGCCAGCTCACCACGGGACAGGGCAGAAGCTTTCTTT . TRBD1 TRBJ1-1 TRBV18
CSVTGTGGSYGYTF TGCAGCGTGACTGGGACAGGGGGCAGCTATGGCTACACCTTC once TRBD1 TRBJ1-2 TRBV29-1
CASRSPIGGGNTDTQYF TGTGCCAGCAGGAGTCCCATTGGGGGGGGAAACACAGATACGCAGTATTTT . TRBD2 TRBJ2-3 TRBV2
CASSLDYSGREYF TGTGCCAGCAGCTTAGATTATAGCGGGAGGGAGTACTTC . TRBD2 TRBJ2-7 TRBV11-2
CASSLEGRIYGYTF TGTGCCAGCAGCTTGGAGGGACGGATCTATGGCTACACCTTC . . TRBJ1-2 TRBV5-8
CASSPDPFSGNTIYF TGCGCCAGCAGCCCTGACCCCTTCTCTGGAAACACCATATATTTT . . TRBJ1-3 TRBV5-1
CASSPTTDTQYF TGTGCCAGCTCACCTACCACAGATACGCAGTATTTT once . TRBJ2-3 TRBV18
CASRTSVSTGELFF TGTGCCAGCAGAACTAGCGTATCCACCGGGGAGCTGTTTTTT . TRBD2 TRBJ2-2 TRBV7-8
CASSPFTGGFGYGYTF TGTGCCAGCAGCCCGTTCACAGGAGGATTTGGCTATGGCTACACCTTC . . TRBJ1-2 TRBV5-8
CASSRDTGSDGYTF TGCGCCAGCAGCAGAGATACAGGGTCCGATGGCTACACCTTC . . TRBJ1-2 TRBV5-1
CSVGGLTGWDGYTF TGCAGCGTTGGGGGGCTGACAGGTTGGGATGGCTACACCTTC . . TRBJ1-2 TRBV29-1
CASSPLTGRANTGELFF TGTGCCAGCAGCCCCCTGACAGGGAGGGCGAACACCGGGGAGCTGTTTTTT . . TRBJ2-2 TRBV14
CASSLGADTQYF TGTGCCAGCAGCCTAGGGGCGGATACGCAGTATTTT . . TRBJ2-3 TRBV7-3
CASRGGQDYNEQFF TGTGCCAGCAGGGGCGGACAGGACTACAATGAGCAGTTCTTC . TRBD1 TRBJ2-1 TRBV28
CATGQNPSYEQYF TGTGCCACCGGACAGAATCCCTCCTACGAGCAGTACTTC . . TRBJ2-7 TRBV15
CASIPGPASNQPQHF TGTGCCAGCATCCCGGGGCCAGCTAGCAATCAGCCCCAGCATTTT . . TRBJ1-5 TRBV2
CAISEGAGGGDEQFF TGTGCCATCAGTGAAGGAGCGGGAGGGGGCGATGAGCAGTTCTTC . TRBD2 TRBJ2-1 TRBV10-3
CASSEPGQGVEQFF TGTGCCAGCAGTGAACCGGGACAGGGGGTTGAGCAGTTCTTC . TRBD1 TRBJ2-1 TRBV2
CASSLVAGGYEQYF TGTGCCAGCAGCTTGGTTGCGGGGGGCTACGAGCAGTACTTC . TRBD2 TRBJ2-7 TRBV5-6
CASSLVAGTFNEQFF TGTGCCAGCAGCTTAGTTGCGGGAACGTTCAATGAGCAGTTCTTC . . TRBJ2-1 TRBV7-2
CATSRAGGWDTEAFF TGTGCCACCAGCAGAGCAGGGGGCTGGGACACTGAAGCTTTCTTT . TRBD1 TRBJ1-1 TRBV15
CASSPSSQETQYF TGTGCCAGCTCACCATCGTCCCAAGAGACCCAGTACTTC . . TRBJ2-5 TRBV18
CASSVLDGRVDTQYF TGTGCCAGCAGCGTCCTGGACGGGAGGGTAGATACGCAGTATTTT once TRBD2 TRBJ2-3 TRBV5-5
CASSLSAAYGYTF TGCGCCAGCAGCTTGTCTGCAGCCTATGGCTACACCTTC few . TRBJ1-2 TRBV5-1
CASSPGGDEQYF TGTGCCAGCAGCCCGGGAGGGGACGAGCAGTACTTC . TRBD2 TRBJ2-7 TRBV9
CASSVTQETQYF TGTGCCAGCAGTGTGACCCAAGAGACCCAGTACTTC once . TRBJ2-5 TRBV6-1
CASSQDRRNQPQHF TGCGCCAGCAGCCAAGATCGGCGCAATCAGCCCCAGCATTTT . . TRBJ1-5 TRBV4-1
CASSLESGPYNEQFF TGTGCCAGCAGCTTAGAAAGTGGACCCTACAATGAGCAGTTCTTC . . TRBJ2-1 TRBV7-3
CASSPLEGLYEQYF TGTGCCAGCAGTCCGCTTGAGGGGCTCTACGAGCAGTACTTC . . TRBJ2-7 TRBV27
CASSRSSGGVYGYTF TGCGCCAGCAGCCGGTCCTCCGGGGGGGTTTATGGCTACACCTTC . . TRBJ1-2 TRBV4-1
CASSIKRGPTANYGYTF TGTGCCAGTAGTATTAAGAGGGGACCCACAGCTAACTATGGCTACACCTTC once . TRBJ1-2 TRBV19
CASSFISGSETQYF TGTGCCAGCAGCTTCATTAGCGGGTCAGAGACCCAGTACTTC . TRBD2 TRBJ2-5 TRBV7-9
CASSPGRITSGNTIYF TGCGCCAGCAGCCCCGGACGGATAACCTCTGGAAACACCATATATTTT . . TRBJ1-3 TRBV5-1
CATRGKGGKENTEAFF TGTGCCACCCGGGGGAAAGGGGGTAAGGAGAACACTGAAGCTTTCTTT . . TRBJ1-1 TRBV10-3
CASTGAGTLNTEAFF TGTGCCAGCACCGGGGCGGGTACTTTGAACACTGAAGCTTTCTTT . . TRBJ1-1 TRBV6-6
CASSLYAPPAGSNQPQHF TGTGCCAGCAGTTTATACGCCCCCCCGGCGGGGAGCAATCAGCCCCAGCATTTT . . TRBJ1-5 TRBV27
CASSLGQAQTNEKLFF TGTGCCAGCAGCTTAGGACAGGCGCAAACTAATGAAAAACTGTTTTTT . . TRBJ1-4 TRBV11-2
CSARLENEQFF TGCAGTGCTAGGCTAGAGAATGAGCAGTTCTTC . . TRBJ2-1 TRBV20-1
CASSSQGAGNYGYTF TGTGCCAGCAGCTCACAGGGAGCGGGGAACTATGGCTACACCTTC . . TRBJ1-2 TRBV7-2
CASSSRDGQETQYF TGTGCCAGCAGCAGCCGGGACGGACAAGAGACCCAGTACTTC few . TRBJ2-5 TRBV13
CASSDFKDSSTDTQYF TGTGCCAGCAGTGATTTCAAGGACAGCAGCACAGATACGCAGTATTTT . . TRBJ2-3 TRBV27
CASSAGSLGEQYF TGTGCCAGCAGCGCCGGTTCTCTAGGCGAGCAGTACTTC . . TRBJ2-7 TRBV7-3
CASSPPERGANEKLFF TGTGCCAGCAGCCCCCCGGAACGGGGCGCCAATGAAAAACTGTTTTTT . . TRBJ1-4 TRBV16
CAWSTRSSNPYEQYF TGTGCCTGGAGTACGAGGTCCTCGAATCCCTACGAGCAGTACTTC . . TRBJ2-7 TRBV30
CASSVDRYYEQYF TGTGCCAGCAGCGTAGACAGGTACTACGAGCAGTACTTC . . TRBJ2-7 TRBV7-3
CASSLKKTGGYQETQYF TGTGCCAGCAGCTTGAAAAAAACGGGAGGATATCAAGAGACCCAGTACTTC . TRBD2 TRBJ2-5 TRBV5-6
CAWSVWDSWLNEKLFF TGTGCCTGGAGTGTATGGGACAGTTGGTTGAATGAAAAACTGTTTTTT . TRBD1 TRBJ1-4 TRBV30
CASKKGELGTGLHEQYF TGCGCCAGCAAAAAGGGAGAATTAGGGACAGGGCTCCACGAGCAGTACTTC once TRBD1 TRBJ2-7 TRBV5-1
CASSPGLAGVYEQYF TGTGCCAGTAGTCCGGGACTAGCGGGAGTCTACGAGCAGTACTTC . TRBD2 TRBJ2-7 TRBV19
CAWSVDRGRYRYGYTF TGTGCCTGGAGTGTGGACAGGGGGCGATATCGTTATGGCTACACCTTC . TRBD1 TRBJ1-2 TRBV30
CAWTTRGIGSPLHF TGTGCCTGGACGACAAGGGGAATAGGGTCACCCCTCCACTTT . . TRBJ1-6 TRBV30
CASSRLGTTNEKLFF TGCGCCAGCAGCCGACTGGGGACAACTAATGAAAAACTGTTTTTT . . TRBJ1-4 TRBV5-1
CASSLGWDRGYYQETQYF TGTGCCAGCAGCTTAGGATGGGACAGAGGTTACTACCAAGAGACCCAGTACTTC . TRBD1 TRBJ2-5 TRBV7-9
CASTPNWGFVSSYNEQFF TGTGCCAGCACCCCAAATTGGGGTTTTGTGAGCTCCTACAATGAGCAGTTCTTC . . TRBJ2-1 TRBV28
CASSMWQDFYEQYF TGTGCCAGTAGTATGTGGCAGGATTTCTACGAGCAGTACTTC . . TRBJ2-7 TRBV19